A single sample is the source of the 5 T cell receptor beta chains below, sequenced in a study of blood T cells in healthy people across ages. Together with a sample-barcoded 5' primer, a J-beta primer mix was included in a second PCR lasting 7 to 11 cycles. TCRdb processed the 5' RACE reads anew with MiXCR; each CDR3 protein has one entry. The data hold around 970,000 distinct CDR3 sequences, with approximately 50% observed a single time. The specimen sequenced was blood. The origin of the receptors is a woman aged 55 to 70 in good health.

This chain links TRBV10-3 with TRBJ2-4; D is ambiguous. This CDR3 spans 12 amino acids. Per germline, CDR1 ENHRY and CDR2 SYGVKD. The ends were cut back, 6 bases at V and 5 bases at J, with 8 bases in the middle. The CDR3 reads CAISDRENIQYF. In DNA form, the CDR3 reads TGTGCCATCAGCGACCGAGAAAACATTCAGTACTTC.

V and J are TRBV15 and TRBJ2-1; D gene uncertain. CDR1 is LNHNV, CDR2 YYDKDF, per germline (reference sequence). V was clipped by 7 bases and J by 6 bases, with 19 bases between them. CDR3 length: 15 amino acids. CDR3 region: CATTLTPWLSNEQFF. CDR3 bases: TGTGCCACCACCTTGACCCCGTGGCTGTCCAATGAGCAGTTCTTC.

The chain couples TRBV20-1 to TRBJ2-1; TRBD2 agrees at 10 bases. CDR1 is DFQATT, CDR2 SNEGSKA, per germline (reference sequence). This CDR3 is 16 amino acids long. Losses at the gene ends were 4 bases for V and 4 bases for J; bases not matched to a gene: 10. CDR3 nucleotides: TGCAGTGCTACCCCTCTAGCGGGAGTAGATTACAATGAGCAGTTCTTC. This gives the protein CSATPLAGVDYNEQFF.

The genes are TRBV2 and TRBJ2-3, with D uncertain. Germline V gives CDR1 SNHLY, CDR2 FYNNEI. The V gene lost 7 bases and the J gene lost 5 bases, with 10 bases spanning the gap. The length of the CDR3 is 12 residues. DNA of the CDR3: TGTGCCAGCAACACTCGAGGAGATACGCAGTATTTT. It specifies CASNTRGDTQYF.

This chain links TRBV29-1 with TRBJ2-1; no clear D. Trimming took 1 base from V and 8 from J, leaving 9 bases between them. The CDR3 loop spans 12 amino acids. Germline CDR1 reads SQVTM; CDR2 reads ANQGSEA. CDR3 sequence: CSVEGEVDEQFF. In DNA form, the CDR3 reads TGCAGCGTTGAAGGGGAAGTAGATGAGCAGTTCTTC.